This T cell receptor (beta chain) originates from a study of Graves' ophthalmopathy and Graves' hyperthyroidism. Hyperthyroidism patients, all newly diagnosed, had under 2 months' duration and ages of 18 to 65. The V gene's germline CDR1 is SGHVS and CDR2 FNYEAQ. The CDR3 runs to 14 residues. This clonotype was counted a single time. A junction end diverges from the germline sequence, so it may reflect a read error. For repertoire sequencing, the TCR beta CDR3 regions were amplified from RNA transcripts. In the first round, RT-PCR was carried out with HTBI primers, and a multiplex PCR formed the second round. TCRdb re-called the multiplex PCR reads through MiXCR, storing one row per CDR3 protein. The sample yields 300,000 to 450,000 distinct CDR3 sequences, 17% seen once.

The chain carries TRBV7-6 and TRBJ2-7, with D uncertain. Sequencing input: peripheral blood. This TCR was recovered from an adult woman with stable Graves' hyperthyroidism. CDR3 sequence reads: CVSSLVPEGDEQYF. CDR3 sequence (DNA): TGTGTCAGCAGCTTAGTGCCAGAAGGAGACGAGCAGTACTTC.